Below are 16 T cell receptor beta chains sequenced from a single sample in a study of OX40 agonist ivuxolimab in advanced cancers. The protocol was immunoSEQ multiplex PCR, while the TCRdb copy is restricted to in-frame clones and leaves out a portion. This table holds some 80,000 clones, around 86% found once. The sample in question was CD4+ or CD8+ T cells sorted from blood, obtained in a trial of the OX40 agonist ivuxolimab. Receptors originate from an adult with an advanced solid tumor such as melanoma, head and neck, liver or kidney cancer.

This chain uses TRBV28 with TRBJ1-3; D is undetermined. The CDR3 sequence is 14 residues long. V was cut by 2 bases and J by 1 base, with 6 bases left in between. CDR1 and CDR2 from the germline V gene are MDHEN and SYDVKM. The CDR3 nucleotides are TGTGCCAGCAGTTTAATATCTTCTGGAAACACCATATATTTT. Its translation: CASSLISSGNTIYF.

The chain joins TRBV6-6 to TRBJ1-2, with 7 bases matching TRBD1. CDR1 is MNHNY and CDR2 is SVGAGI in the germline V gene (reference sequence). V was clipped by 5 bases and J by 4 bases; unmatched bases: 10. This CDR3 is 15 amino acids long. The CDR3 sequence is CASSKDGTATYGYTF. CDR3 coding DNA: TGTGCCAGCAGTAAAGATGGGACAGCTACCTATGGCTACACCTTC.

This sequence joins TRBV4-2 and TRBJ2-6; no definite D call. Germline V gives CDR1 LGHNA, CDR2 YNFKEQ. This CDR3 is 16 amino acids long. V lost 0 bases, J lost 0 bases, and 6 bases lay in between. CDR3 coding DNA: TGTGCCAGCAGCCAAGATTCCAACTCTGGGGCCAACGTCCTGACTTTC. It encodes CASSQDSNSGANVLTF.

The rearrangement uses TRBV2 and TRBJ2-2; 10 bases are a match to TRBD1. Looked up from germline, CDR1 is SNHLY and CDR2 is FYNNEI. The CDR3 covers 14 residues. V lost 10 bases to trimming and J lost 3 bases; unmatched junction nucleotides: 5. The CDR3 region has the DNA TGTGCCACCCGGACAGGGGGTGACACCGGGGAGCTGTTTTTT. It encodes CATRTGGDTGELFF.

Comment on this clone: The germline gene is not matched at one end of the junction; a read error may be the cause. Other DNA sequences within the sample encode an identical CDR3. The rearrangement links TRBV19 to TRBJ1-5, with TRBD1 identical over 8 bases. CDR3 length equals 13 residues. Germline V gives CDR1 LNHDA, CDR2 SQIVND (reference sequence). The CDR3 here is CASSIDRTGSQHF. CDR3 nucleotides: TGTGCCAGCAGTATAGACCGGACAGGGTCCCAGCATTTT. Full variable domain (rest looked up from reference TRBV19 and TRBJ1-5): DGGITQSPKYLFRKEGQNVTLSCEQNLNHDAMYWYRQDPGQGLRLIYYSQIVNDFQKGDIAEGYSVSREKKESFPLTVTSAQKNPTAFYLCASSIDRTGSQHFGDGTRLSIL.

CDR3 residues: CASSLYFVANYGYTF. The CDR3 DNA reads as TGCGCCAGCAGCTTGTACTTCGTAGCTAACTATGGCTACACCTTC. The V call is TRBV5-1, the J call TRBJ1-2; no clear D gene. V lost 1 base, J lost 0 bases, and 10 bases lay in between. The CDR3 covers 15 residues. Germline V gives CDR1 SGHRS, CDR2 YFSETQ.

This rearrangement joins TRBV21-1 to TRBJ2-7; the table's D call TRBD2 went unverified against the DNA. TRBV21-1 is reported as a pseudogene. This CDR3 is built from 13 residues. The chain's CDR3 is CASSKESSYEQYV. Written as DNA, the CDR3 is TGTGCCAGCAGCAAGGAGAGCTCCTACGAGCAGTACGTC.

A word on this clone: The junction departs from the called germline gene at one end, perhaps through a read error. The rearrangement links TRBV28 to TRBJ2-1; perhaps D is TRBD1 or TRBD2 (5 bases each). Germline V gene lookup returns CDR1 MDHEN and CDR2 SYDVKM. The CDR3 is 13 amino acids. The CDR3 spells CATSWDGKNEQFF. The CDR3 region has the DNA TGTGCCACCAGTTGGGACGGGAAGAATGAGCAGTTCTTC.

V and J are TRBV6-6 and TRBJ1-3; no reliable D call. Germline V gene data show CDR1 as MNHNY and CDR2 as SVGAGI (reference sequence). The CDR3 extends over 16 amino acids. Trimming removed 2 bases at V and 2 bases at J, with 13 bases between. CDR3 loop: CASSYVADITGNTIYF. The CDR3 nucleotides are TGTGCCAGCAGTTACGTGGCAGATATTACTGGAAACACCATATATTTT.

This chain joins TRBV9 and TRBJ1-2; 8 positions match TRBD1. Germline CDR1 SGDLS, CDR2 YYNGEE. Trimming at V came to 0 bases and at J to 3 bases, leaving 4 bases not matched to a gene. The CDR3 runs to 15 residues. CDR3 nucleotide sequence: TGTGCCAGCAGCGTAGACCAGGGGGCTTACTATGGCTACACCTTC. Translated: CASSVDQGAYYGYTF.

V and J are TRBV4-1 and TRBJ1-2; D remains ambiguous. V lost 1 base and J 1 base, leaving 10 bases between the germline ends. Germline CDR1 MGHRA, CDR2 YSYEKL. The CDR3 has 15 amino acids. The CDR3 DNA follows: TGCGCCAGCAGCCAAGTGAGGCAGATTAACTATGGCTACACCTTC. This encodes CASSQVRQINYGYTF.

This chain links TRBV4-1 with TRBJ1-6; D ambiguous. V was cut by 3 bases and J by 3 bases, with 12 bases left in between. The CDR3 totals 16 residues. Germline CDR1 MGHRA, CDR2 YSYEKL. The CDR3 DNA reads TGCGCCAGCAGCCACCTTGGGAAAGGCTATAATTCACCCCTCCACTTT. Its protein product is CASSHLGKGYNSPLHF.

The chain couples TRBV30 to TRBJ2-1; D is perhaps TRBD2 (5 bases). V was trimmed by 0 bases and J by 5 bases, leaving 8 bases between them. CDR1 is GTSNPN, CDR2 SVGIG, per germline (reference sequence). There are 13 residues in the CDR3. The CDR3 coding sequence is TGTGCCTGGAGTGTATGGCGGGACAATGAGCAGTTCTTC. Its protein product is CAWSVWRDNEQFF.

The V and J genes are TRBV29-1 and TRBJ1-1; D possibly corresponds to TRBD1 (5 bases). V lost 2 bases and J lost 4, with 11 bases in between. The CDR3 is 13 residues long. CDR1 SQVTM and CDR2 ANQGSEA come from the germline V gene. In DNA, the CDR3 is TGCAGCGTTGAAAGGGGAGGGGTCACTGAAGCTTTCTTT. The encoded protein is CSVERGGVTEAFF.

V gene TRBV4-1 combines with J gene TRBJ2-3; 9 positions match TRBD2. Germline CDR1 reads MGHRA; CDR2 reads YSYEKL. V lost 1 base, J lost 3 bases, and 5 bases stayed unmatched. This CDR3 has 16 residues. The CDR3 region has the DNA TGCGCCAGCAGCCAAGCCGTAGCGGGAGTAACAGATACGCAGTATTTT. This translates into CASSQAVAGVTDTQYF.

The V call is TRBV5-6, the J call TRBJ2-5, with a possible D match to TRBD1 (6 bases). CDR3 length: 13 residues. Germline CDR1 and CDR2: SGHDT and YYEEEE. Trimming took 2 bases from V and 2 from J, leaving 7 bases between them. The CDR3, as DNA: TGTGCCAGCAGCTTAGGACAGCAAGAGACCCAGTACTTC. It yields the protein CASSLGQQETQYF.